Here is one TCR beta chain with its context. This clonotype was seen at least ten times. Its binding antigen is unknown. It has no much larger one-base neighbor in the sample; base qualities were not kept. From cysteine to phenylalanine, the CDR3 is 16 amino acids long. Only the CDR3 region is kept as DNA, spanning 48 bases read in frame from base 1. V loses 4 bases at its end and J loses 9 bases; junction bases beyond the gene matches: 11. The germline V gene (reference sequence) gives CDR1 as LGHDT and CDR2 as YNNKEL. The data stem from a study of T-cell reconstitution after alpha-beta-depleted transplantation in children (dated by TCRdb to the mid-2010s). For the study in its entirety: Using TCR repertoire profiling, the study quantitatively followed how T-cell immune reconstitution unfolded in children after TCRalphabeta/CD19-depleted allogeneic hematopoietic cell transplantation. Broader findings and caveats from the paper: In some patients, high TCRbeta diversity at day 60 was attributed to recipient T cells and intrathymic progenitors that had survived conditioning. Apparently early alphabetaT-cell count recovery about two months after transplant reportedly relied on only several hundred rapidly expanded clones derived from non-depleted graft cells. Hyperexpanded clone frequencies declined over subsequent months; after one year, T-cell counts and TCRbeta diversity were mostly attributed to newly produced T cells.

Library preparation employed PCR. The reads were generated on an Illumina HiSeq 2500. To normalize quantification of the TCRbeta repertoire, the TCR libraries were built with molecular barcoding that relied on unique molecular identifiers. TCRdb redid the processing of the public reads, applying fastp at Q25 and MiXCR, and retained in-frame beta chains. Rows are unified per CDR3 protein, each entry keeping the most common DNA and genes. This sample holds 44,000 or so distinct CDR3 sequences; approximately 9.2% were observed only once. Approximately 30% of the sample lies in the top ten. The sample's time point label, decoded: day 60 (about 2 months) after transplantation. In light of the paper, this sample's treatment or condition label describes: allogeneic hematopoietic cell transplantation with graft depleted of TCRalphabeta T cells and CD19 B cells. The children who served as transplant recipients had been given grafts of TCRalphabeta/CD19-depleted allogeneic hematopoietic cells.

Material: PBMCs, mostly from graft donor cells, obtained 60 days after TCRalphabeta/CD19-depleted stem cell transplant. The TCR was taken from a male patient aged 2 to 9 who had a stem cell transplant for chronic granulomatous disease, so the T cells may come from the graft donor. The sequence joins TRBV3-1 to TRBJ2-1; 11 middle bases align to TRBD2. The CDR3 region: CASSPSPSGRRGEQFF. The nucleotide sequence is given as TGTGCCAGCAGCCCTTCCCCTAGCGGGAGGCGGGGTGAGCAGTTCTTC.